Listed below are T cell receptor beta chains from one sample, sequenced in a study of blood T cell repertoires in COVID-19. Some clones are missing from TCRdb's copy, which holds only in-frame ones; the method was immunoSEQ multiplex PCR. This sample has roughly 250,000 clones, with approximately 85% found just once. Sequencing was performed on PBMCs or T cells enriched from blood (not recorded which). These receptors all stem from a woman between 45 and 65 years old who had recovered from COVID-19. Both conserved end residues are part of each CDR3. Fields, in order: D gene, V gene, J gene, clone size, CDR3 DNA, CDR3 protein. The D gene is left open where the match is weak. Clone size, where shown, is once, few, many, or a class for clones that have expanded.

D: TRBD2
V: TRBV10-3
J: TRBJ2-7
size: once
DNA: TGTGCCATCAGTAACCGCGGGACTAGCGGCGTCTACGAGCAGTACTTC
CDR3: CAISNRGTSGVYEQYF

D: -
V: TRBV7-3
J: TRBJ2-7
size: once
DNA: TGTGCCAGCAGCTTGACTGAAGCCCACGAGCAGTACTTC
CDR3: CASSLTEAHEQYF

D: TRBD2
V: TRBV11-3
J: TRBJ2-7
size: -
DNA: TGTGCCAGCAGCCCCACCCGGGGGGAACTTCACGAGCAGTACTTC
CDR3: CASSPTRGELHEQYF

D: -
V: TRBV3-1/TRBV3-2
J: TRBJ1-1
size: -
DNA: TGTGCCAGCAGCCGCCCCGCGGGGAAAGAAGCTTTCTTT
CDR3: CASSRPAGKEAFF

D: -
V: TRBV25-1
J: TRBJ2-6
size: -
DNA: TGTGCCACCTCTGTCGGGGCCAACGTCCTGACTTTC
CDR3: CATSVGANVLTF

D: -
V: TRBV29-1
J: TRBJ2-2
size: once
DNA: TGCAGCGTTGGGGGGCCCACGAACACCGGGGAGCTGTTTTTT
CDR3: CSVGGPTNTGELFF

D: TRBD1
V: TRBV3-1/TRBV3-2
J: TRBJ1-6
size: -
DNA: TGTGCCAGCAGCCTCGTTCCGGGACAGGGGGCCCCCTCCTATAATTCACCCCTCCACTTT
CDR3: CASSLVPGQGAPSYNSPLHF

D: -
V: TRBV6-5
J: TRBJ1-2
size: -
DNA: TGTGCCAGCAGTTACTCGAACGCGGGTGGCTACACCTTC
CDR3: CASSYSNAGGYTF

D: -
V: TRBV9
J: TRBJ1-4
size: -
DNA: TGTGCCAGCAGCGTTGGCACAACTAATGAAAAACTGTTTTTT
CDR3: CASSVGTTNEKLFF

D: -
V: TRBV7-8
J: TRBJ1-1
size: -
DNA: TGTGCCAGCAGCTTAGTAGACAGTACTGTGGCTGAAGCTTTCTTT
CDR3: CASSLVDSTVAEAFF

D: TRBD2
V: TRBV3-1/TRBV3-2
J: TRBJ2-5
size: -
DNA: TGTGCCAGCAGCCAAACACTAGCGGGAGGGTTCGAGACCCAGTACTTC
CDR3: CASSQTLAGGFETQYF

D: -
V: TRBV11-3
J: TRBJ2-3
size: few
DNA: TGTGCCAGCAGCTCGACTGTTAGCACAGATACGCAGTATTTT
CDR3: CASSSTVSTDTQYF

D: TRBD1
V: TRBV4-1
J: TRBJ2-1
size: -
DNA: TGCGCCAGCAGCCAACCGGGACAGGGTACCTACAATGAGCAGTTCTTC
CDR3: CASSQPGQGTYNEQFF

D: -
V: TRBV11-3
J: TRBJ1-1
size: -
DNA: TGTGCCAGCAGCCCTTATATTAGCGAGAACACTGAAGCTTTCTTT
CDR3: CASSPYISENTEAFF

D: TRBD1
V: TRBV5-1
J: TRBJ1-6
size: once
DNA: TGCGCCAGCAGCATGCGGACAGGGGATAATTCACCCCTCCACTTT
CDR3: CASSMRTGDNSPLHF

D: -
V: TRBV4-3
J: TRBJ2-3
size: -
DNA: TGCGCCAGCAGCCCGTATGGACTTCCCACAGATACGCAGTATTTT
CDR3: CASSPYGLPTDTQYF

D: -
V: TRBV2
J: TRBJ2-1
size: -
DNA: TGTGCCACCCCCTCCTTAGCGGCTTCTAACAATGAGCAGTTCTTC
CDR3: CATPSLAASNNEQFF

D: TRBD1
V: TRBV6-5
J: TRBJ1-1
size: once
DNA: TGTGCCAGCTCCCCGACAGGGGGAAAAACTGAAGCTTTCTTT
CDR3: CASSPTGGKTEAFF

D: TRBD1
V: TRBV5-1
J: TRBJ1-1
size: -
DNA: TGCGCCAGCAGCATGGACCGGGACAGGGGCACTACGGAGACTGAAGCTTTCTTT
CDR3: CASSMDRDRGTTETEAFF

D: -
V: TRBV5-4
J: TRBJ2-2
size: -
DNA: TGTGCCAGCAGCTTGAGGCAGGCGGGCACCGGGGAGCTGTTTTTT
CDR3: CASSLRQAGTGELFF

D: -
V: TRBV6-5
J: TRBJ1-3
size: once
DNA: TGTGCCAGCAGCGGCCCCGGGTTTGGAAACACCATATATTTT
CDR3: CASSGPGFGNTIYF

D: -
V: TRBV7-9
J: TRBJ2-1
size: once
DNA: TGTGCCAGCAGCTTAGTATTGCAGGAGCAGTTCTTC
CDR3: CASSLVLQEQFF

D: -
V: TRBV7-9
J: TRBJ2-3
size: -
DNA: TGTGCCAGCAGCCGCCAACAGGGCCTCACAGATACGCAGTATTTT
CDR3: CASSRQQGLTDTQYF

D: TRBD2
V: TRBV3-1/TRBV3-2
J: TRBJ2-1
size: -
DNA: TGTGCCAGCAGCCAATCGATGTGGCGGGAGGACAATGAGCAGTTCTTC
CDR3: CASSQSMWREDNEQFF

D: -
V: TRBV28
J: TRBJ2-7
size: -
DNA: TGTGCCAGCAGTTCCCTTACTAGCCCGAGAATCGACGAGCAGTACTTC
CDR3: CASSSLTSPRIDEQYF

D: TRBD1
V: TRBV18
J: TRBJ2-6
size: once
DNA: TGTGCCAGCTCACCACCGGACAGGGCCCCTGGGGCCAACGTCCTGACTTTC
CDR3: CASSPPDRAPGANVLTF

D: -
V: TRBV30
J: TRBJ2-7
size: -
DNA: TGTGCCTGGAGCTCCTCCTTGGGGGCCCCCTACGAGCAGTACTTC
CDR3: CAWSSSLGAPYEQYF

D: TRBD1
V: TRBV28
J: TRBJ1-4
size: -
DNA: TGTGCCAGCAGTTTTGGGCACAGGGGGCGCCTAGAAAAACTGTTTTTT
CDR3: CASSFGHRGRLEKLFF

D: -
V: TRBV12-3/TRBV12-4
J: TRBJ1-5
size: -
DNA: TGTGCCAGCAGTACAGGGTTGGTTCAGCCCCAGCATTTT
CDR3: CASSTGLVQPQHF

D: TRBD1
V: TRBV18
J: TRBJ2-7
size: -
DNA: TGTGCCAGCTCACCTCAACAGGGGGATGACGAGCAGTACTTC
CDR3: CASSPQQGDDEQYF

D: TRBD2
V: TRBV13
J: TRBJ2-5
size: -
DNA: TGTGCCAGCAGCCTTTTCGAACCGGGACTAGCGGGATTTGATAACCAAGAGACCCAGTACTTC
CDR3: CASSLFEPGLAGFDNQETQYF

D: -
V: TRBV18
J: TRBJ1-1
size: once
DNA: TGTGCCAGCTCACCCCGAGGCGCGGGGGGTAACACTGAAGCTTTCTTT
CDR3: CASSPRGAGGNTEAFF

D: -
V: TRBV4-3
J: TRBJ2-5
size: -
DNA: TGCGCCAGCAGCCTGGAGGCGGGGCTGCAAGAGACCCAGTACTTC
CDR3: CASSLEAGLQETQYF

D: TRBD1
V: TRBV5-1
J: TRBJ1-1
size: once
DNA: TGCGCCAGCACCATTACTCTGAGGGGGCTTGGCACTGAAGCTTTCTTT
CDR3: CASTITLRGLGTEAFF

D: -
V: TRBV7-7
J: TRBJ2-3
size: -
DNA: TGTGCTAGCAGCTTAGGTGCGAGCACAGATACGCAGTATTTT
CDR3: CASSLGASTDTQYF

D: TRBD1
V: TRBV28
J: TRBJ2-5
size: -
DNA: TGTGCCAGCAGTTTAATGGGACAGGGAATCGAGACCCAGTACTTC
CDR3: CASSLMGQGIETQYF

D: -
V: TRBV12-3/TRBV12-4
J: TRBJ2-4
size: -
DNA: TGTGCCTCCATGGTTTCAGGGCTCCAGTACTTC
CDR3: CASMVSGLQYF

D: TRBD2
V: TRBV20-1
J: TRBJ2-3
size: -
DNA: TGCAGTGCTAGTGGCCTAGCGGGGACCCCAGATACGCAGTATTTT
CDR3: CSASGLAGTPDTQYF

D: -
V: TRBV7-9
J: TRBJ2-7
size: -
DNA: TGTGCCAGCAGCTTAGAGGTGGCGGCAGAGCAGTACTTC
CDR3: CASSLEVAAEQYF

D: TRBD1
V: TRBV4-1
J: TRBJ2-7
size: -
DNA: TGCGCCAGCAGCCAAGACCTACAGGGGGCTTCCTACGAGCAGTACTTC
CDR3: CASSQDLQGASYEQYF

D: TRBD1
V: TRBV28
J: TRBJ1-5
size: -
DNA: TGTGCCAGCAGTTCCGCAGGGACAGCAGATCAGCCCCAGCATTTT
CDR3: CASSSAGTADQPQHF

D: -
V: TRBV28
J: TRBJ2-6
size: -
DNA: TGTGCCAGCAGTGGCACAGGGTCTGGGGCCAACGTCCTGACTTTC
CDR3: CASSGTGSGANVLTF

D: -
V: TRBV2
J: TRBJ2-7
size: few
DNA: TGTGCCAGCAGTGAGCAACAGGTACCCTACGAGCAGTACTTC
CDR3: CASSEQQVPYEQYF

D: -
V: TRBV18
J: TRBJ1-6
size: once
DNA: TGTGCCAGCTCGAGCGGGTATAATTCACCCCTCCACTTT
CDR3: CASSSGYNSPLHF

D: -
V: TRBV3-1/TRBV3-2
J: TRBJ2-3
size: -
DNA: TGTGCCAGCAGCCCCATCCTCCTAGCGCCAGGGGGAGATACGCAGTATTTT
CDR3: CASSPILLAPGGDTQYF

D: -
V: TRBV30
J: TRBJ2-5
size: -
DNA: TGTGCCTGGAGTGTACAGTTGGGGGCGGAGACCCAGTACTTC
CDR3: CAWSVQLGAETQYF

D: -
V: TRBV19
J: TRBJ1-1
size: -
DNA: TGTGCCAGTAGTGCGGTCCAGAACACTGAAGCTTTCTTT
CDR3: CASSAVQNTEAFF

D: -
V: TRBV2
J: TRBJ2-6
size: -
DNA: TGTGCCAGCAATCTAGGGACATCTGGGGCCAACGTCCTGACTTTC
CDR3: CASNLGTSGANVLTF